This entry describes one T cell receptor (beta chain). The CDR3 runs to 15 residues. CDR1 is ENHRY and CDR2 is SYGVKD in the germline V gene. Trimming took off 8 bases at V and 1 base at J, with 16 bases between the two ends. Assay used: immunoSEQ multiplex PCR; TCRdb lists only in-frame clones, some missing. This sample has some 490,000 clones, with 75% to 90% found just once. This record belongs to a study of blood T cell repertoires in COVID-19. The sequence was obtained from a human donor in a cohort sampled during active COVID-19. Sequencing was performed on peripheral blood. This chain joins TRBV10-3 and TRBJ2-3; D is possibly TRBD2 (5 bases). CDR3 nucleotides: TGTGCCATCGGGTTGAACAACGGGGGCACAGATACGCAGTATTTT. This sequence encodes CAIGLNNGGTDTQYF.